There are a few counts of the clone carrying this T cell receptor beta chain. What it binds is not known. The PCR contained 60 Vbeta and 13 Jbeta primers. As handled by the study authors: An analysis that came later counted 60 million to 80 million unique TCR beta chains, about 10 million shared. Clones were sequenced by immunoSEQ multiplex PCR, and TCRdb holds only the in-frame ones, with some missing. The V and J calls and the clone size are those of that table, but D and trimming were determined from the DNA. The data show about 140,000 clones, approximately 80% seen once. The ends were cut back, 0 bases at V and 3 bases at J, with 7 bases in the middle. The germline V gene has CDR1 SGHDT and CDR2 YYEEEE. CDR3 length: 14 residues. The record originates from a study of cytomegalovirus exposure and HLA in healthy donors. Study background: The early release's HLA-typed donors yielded some 85 million unique TCRs.

Notes on the study in general: Specificity for CMV antigens was confirmed in vitro for a few of the CMV-associated chains.

The sequence derives from a man between 25 and 39 years old in good health and CMV-seropositive. V usage is TRBV5-6 and J usage is TRBJ1-5, with unresolved D. Sequenced material: PBMCs. CDR3 bases: TGTGCCAGCAGCTTGGTGGGCAACAATCAGCCCCAGCATTTT. This gives the protein CASSLVGNNQPQHF. The full variable domain, in which reference TRBV5-6 and TRBJ1-5 provide the parts outside the CDR3, is DAGVTQSPTHLIKTRGQQVTLRCSPKSGHDTVSWYQQALGQGPQFIFQYYEEEERQRGNFPDRFSGHQFPNYSSELNVNALLLGDSALYLCASSLVGNNQPQHFGDGTRLSIL.